Listed here are 5 T cell receptor beta chains from one sample, sequenced in a study of naive and memory T cell subsets. Amplification of ligated cDNA took four PCR rounds with SP2 and nested alpha and beta constant primers. TCRdb ran MiXCR on the 5' RACE reads and lists one entry per CDR3 protein. The data show around 56,000 distinct CDR3 sequences, under 10% seen once. An oligonucleotide containing a UMI was ligated to the 3' end of TCR cDNA. All receptors derive from a female donor in good health.

The J gene is TRBJ1-2, the V gene TRBV29-1, with 7 bases fitting TRBD1. With 6 bases clipped from V and 4 bases from J, the junction kept 11 bases outside the gene matches. The CDR3 is 14 amino acids. Germline assignment: CDR1 SQVTM and CDR2 ANQGSEA. The CDR3 region is CSVTGQAPIYGYTF. CDR3 coding DNA: TGCAGCGTAACCGGACAGGCCCCCATCTATGGCTACACCTTC. Based on the CDR3 plus reference TRBV29-1 and TRBJ1-2, the full variable domain is SAVISQKPSRDICQRGTSLTIQCQVDSQVTMMFWYRQQPGQSLTLIATANQGSEATYESGFVIDKFPISRPNLTFSTLTVSNMSPEDSSIYLCSVTGQAPIYGYTFGSGTRLTVV.

Many counts were recorded for this clonotype. V gene TRBV7-9 combines with J gene TRBJ2-1, with TRBD2 matching over 7 bases. Germline V gene data show CDR1 as SEHNR and CDR2 as FQNEAQ (reference sequence). V lost 5 bases to trimming and J lost 2 bases; unmatched junction nucleotides: 15. This CDR3 spans 18 amino acids. CDR3 sequence (DNA): TGTGCCAGCAGCAGGACCCGCGGGGGTAGCGGAACCTACAATGAGCAGTTCTTC. Protein product: CASSRTRGGSGTYNEQFF.

Points on this clonotype: It is unclear where the CDR3 begins or ends on the DNA, so no DNA is shown, and the CDR3 is as TCRdb lists it. V gene TRBV27 combines with J gene TRBJ1-6; the table names TRBD1, a call not compared with the DNA. CDR1 is MNHEY, CDR2 SMNVEV, per germline (reference sequence). With termini counted, the CDR3 has 14 amino acids. CDR3: CASSFGGGNSPPHF.

This clonotype was detected many times. This rearrangement joins TRBV18 to TRBJ1-1; possible D gene TRBD1, 6 bases. This CDR3 is built from 15 residues. Trimming shortened V by 1 base and J by 4 bases, and 13 bases separated the two germline ends. Germline V lookup: CDR1 KGHSH, CDR2 LQKENI. As DNA, the CDR3 is TGTGCCAGCTCACCACTTTCAACAGGGTTCACTGAAGCTTTCTTT. This codes for CASSPLSTGFTEAFF.

The chain has TRBV12-3 or TRBV12-4 and TRBJ2-1, with 10 bases that match TRBD2. This CDR3 comprises 16 residues. Losses at the gene ends were 6 bases for V and 8 bases for J; bases not matched to a gene: 13. CDR3 loop: CASSPRPAGGQDEQFF. For the CDR3, the DNA is TGTGCCAGCAGCCCCCGACCAGCGGGGGGGCAGGATGAGCAGTTCTTC.